This T cell receptor beta chain was captured by sequencing in a study of T cell responses to AZD1222 COVID-19 vaccine. Repertoires were generated with immunoSEQ multiplex PCR, while TCRdb's copy carries only in-frame clones and drops some. Of fewer than 200,000 clones in the sample, 94% were seen once. This clone was recorded only once. The CDR3 is made up of 13 amino acids. V trimming: 6 bases; J trimming: 7 bases; junction bases outside the gene matches: 3. Per the germline V gene, CDR1 is MNHEY and CDR2 is SVGAGI. The rearrangement links TRBV6-5 to TRBJ2-1; 10 nucleotides match TRBD1. Sequences were derived from peripheral blood, sampled 28 days after the second AZD1222 dose. This clonotype was sampled from an adult who received the AZD1222 COVID-19 vaccine. The CDR3 loop reads CASRTGGSNEQFF. In DNA, the CDR3 is TGTGCCAGCAGGACAGGGGGCTCGAATGAGCAGTTCTTC.